A selection of T cell receptor beta chains follows, all from one sample in a study of blood T cell repertoires in COVID-19. Only in-frame clones appear in the TCRdb table, and some are missing; sequencing was by immunoSEQ multiplex PCR. The sample has about 400,000 clones, around 90% seen once. The specimen was PBMCs or T cells enriched from blood (not recorded which). The receptors shown here come from a woman aged 40 to 50 with acute COVID-19. Both conserved end residues are part of each CDR3. Each record gives: D gene, V gene, clone size, J gene, CDR3 protein, CDR3 DNA. The D gene is left open where the match is weak. Clone size is given for some rows only: seen once, a few or many times, or a class if the clone is expanded.

d_call: TRBD2
v_call: TRBV6-5
clone_size: NA
j_call: TRBJ2-7
cdr3_aa: CASGTGTSGGREQYF
cdr3_nt: TGTGCCAGCGGCACCGGGACTAGCGGGGGGCGGGAGCAGTACTTC

d_call: TRBD1
v_call: TRBV7-6
clone_size: NA
j_call: TRBJ2-7
cdr3_aa: CASSLQGASSHEQYF
cdr3_nt: TGTGCCAGCAGCTTGCAGGGGGCATCTTCCCACGAGCAGTACTTC

d_call: TRBD2
v_call: TRBV18
clone_size: NA
j_call: TRBJ2-3
cdr3_aa: CASSPGLAGGPGTDTQYF
cdr3_nt: TGTGCCAGCTCACCGGGACTAGCGGGGGGACCTGGCACAGATACGCAGTATTTT

d_call: TRBD2
v_call: TRBV7-9
clone_size: NA
j_call: TRBJ2-3
cdr3_aa: CASSLAWSSGGTDTQYF
cdr3_nt: TGTGCCAGCAGCTTAGCATGGTCTAGCGGGGGCACAGATACGCAGTATTTT

d_call: NA
v_call: TRBV7-6
clone_size: few
j_call: TRBJ2-7
cdr3_aa: CASSLEGHGANGEQYF
cdr3_nt: TGTGCCAGCAGCTTAGAGGGTCATGGGGCTAATGGCGAGCAGTACTTC

d_call: TRBD2
v_call: TRBV11-3
clone_size: NA
j_call: TRBJ2-7
cdr3_aa: CASSLEPGGSYEQYF
cdr3_nt: TGTGCCAGCAGCTTAGAACCGGGGGGATCCTACGAGCAGTACTTC

d_call: TRBD1
v_call: TRBV5-1
clone_size: once
j_call: TRBJ1-6
cdr3_aa: CASSPRDSYYNSPLHF
cdr3_nt: TGCGCCAGCAGCCCCCGGGACAGCTACTATAATTCACCCCTCCACTTT

d_call: NA
v_call: TRBV7-2
clone_size: NA
j_call: TRBJ1-2
cdr3_aa: CASSLGGGGWGSNYGYTF
cdr3_nt: TGTGCCAGCAGCTTAGGAGGCGGAGGGTGGGGATCTAACTATGGCTACACCTTC

d_call: TRBD1
v_call: TRBV5-6
clone_size: NA
j_call: TRBJ1-5
cdr3_aa: CASSFGTASNQPQHF
cdr3_nt: TGTGCCAGCAGCTTTGGGACAGCTAGCAATCAGCCCCAGCATTTT

d_call: NA
v_call: TRBV21-1
clone_size: NA
j_call: TRBJ2-2
cdr3_aa: CASSNNRTGGNTGELFF
cdr3_nt: TGTGCCAGCAGCAATAATCGGACAGGGGGCAACACCGGGGAGCTGTTTTTT

d_call: NA
v_call: TRBV5-5
clone_size: NA
j_call: TRBJ1-3
cdr3_aa: CASSLAVTAGVLSGNTIYF
cdr3_nt: TGTGCCAGCAGCTTGGCCGTGACAGCTGGTGTCTTATCGGGAAACACCATATATTTT

d_call: NA
v_call: TRBV3-1/TRBV3-2
clone_size: NA
j_call: TRBJ2-5
cdr3_aa: CASSQDLGKKLFETQYF
cdr3_nt: TGTGCCAGCAGCCAAGATCTCGGGAAAAAACTATTTGAGACCCAGTACTTC

d_call: NA
v_call: TRBV2
clone_size: NA
j_call: TRBJ2-1
cdr3_aa: CASRSYAVNEQFF
cdr3_nt: TGTGCCAGCAGGTCCTACGCCGTCAATGAGCAGTTCTTC

d_call: TRBD2
v_call: TRBV19
clone_size: NA
j_call: TRBJ2-1
cdr3_aa: CASSILAGGLTEQFF
cdr3_nt: TGTGCCAGTAGTATCTTAGCGGGGGGGCTTACTGAGCAGTTCTTC

d_call: NA
v_call: TRBV19
clone_size: NA
j_call: TRBJ1-5
cdr3_aa: CASSIERTRNQPQHF
cdr3_nt: TGTGCCAGTAGTATAGAGAGAACGCGCAATCAGCCCCAGCATTTT

d_call: NA
v_call: TRBV7-9
clone_size: NA
j_call: TRBJ1-6
cdr3_aa: CASGAGANNNSPLHF
cdr3_nt: TGTGCCAGCGGGGCAGGGGCAAACAATAATTCACCCCTCCACTTT

d_call: NA
v_call: TRBV29-1
clone_size: NA
j_call: TRBJ1-1
cdr3_aa: CSVEDQVANGFF
cdr3_nt: TGCAGCGTTGAAGATCAGGTCGCGAATGGTTTCTTT

d_call: TRBD1
v_call: TRBV5-6
clone_size: NA
j_call: TRBJ1-6
cdr3_aa: CASEGGTYNSPLHF
cdr3_nt: TGTGCCAGTGAAGGGGGCACCTATAATTCACCCCTCCACTTT

d_call: NA
v_call: TRBV24-1
clone_size: few
j_call: TRBJ2-2
cdr3_aa: CATSDRVQGIAGELFF
cdr3_nt: TGTGCCACCAGTGATCGCGTCCAGGGGATCGCCGGGGAGCTGTTTTTT

d_call: NA
v_call: TRBV3-1/TRBV3-2
clone_size: NA
j_call: TRBJ2-1
cdr3_aa: CASSQGLPGLYNEQFF
cdr3_nt: TGTGCCAGCAGCCAGGGGCTTCCGGGACTGTACAATGAGCAGTTCTTC

d_call: NA
v_call: TRBV30
clone_size: few
j_call: TRBJ1-2
cdr3_aa: CAWSVRSRGTGYTF
cdr3_nt: TGTGCCTGGAGTGTACGCTCCAGGGGTACTGGCTACACCTTC

d_call: TRBD1
v_call: TRBV7-9
clone_size: NA
j_call: TRBJ1-5
cdr3_aa: CASSSYGDSNQPQHF
cdr3_nt: TGTGCCAGCAGCTCCTATGGGGACAGTAATCAGCCCCAGCATTTT

d_call: TRBD1
v_call: TRBV19
clone_size: NA
j_call: TRBJ1-5
cdr3_aa: CASRPGQADIRSNQPQHF
cdr3_nt: TGTGCCAGTAGACCGGGACAGGCTGATATTCGGAGCAATCAGCCCCAGCATTTT

d_call: NA
v_call: TRBV13
clone_size: NA
j_call: TRBJ2-4
cdr3_aa: CASSRTAPGNIQYF
cdr3_nt: TGTGCCAGCAGCCGAACCGCCCCCGGGAACATTCAGTACTTC

d_call: TRBD2
v_call: TRBV5-1
clone_size: NA
j_call: TRBJ2-3
cdr3_aa: CASSWGLRRESTDTQYF
cdr3_nt: TGCGCCAGCAGCTGGGGACTACGGCGAGAGAGCACAGATACGCAGTATTTT

d_call: NA
v_call: TRBV13
clone_size: NA
j_call: TRBJ2-5
cdr3_aa: CASYRANQETQYF
cdr3_nt: TGTGCCAGCTACAGGGCGAACCAAGAGACCCAGTACTTC

d_call: TRBD1
v_call: TRBV5-1
clone_size: NA
j_call: TRBJ2-3
cdr3_aa: CASRHGTGSSTDTQYF
cdr3_nt: TGCGCCAGCAGACATGGGACAGGATCAAGCACAGATACGCAGTATTTT

d_call: TRBD2
v_call: TRBV5-4
clone_size: NA
j_call: TRBJ2-3
cdr3_aa: CASSSRLAGPSTDTQYF
cdr3_nt: TGTGCCAGCAGCTCGAGACTAGCGGGGCCTAGCACAGATACGCAGTATTTT

d_call: TRBD1
v_call: TRBV29-1
clone_size: NA
j_call: TRBJ1-1
cdr3_aa: CSVEDSRTGVAFF
cdr3_nt: TGCAGCGTTGAAGATTCGCGGACAGGGGTAGCTTTCTTT

d_call: NA
v_call: TRBV19
clone_size: NA
j_call: TRBJ1-3
cdr3_aa: CASSSADTIYF
cdr3_nt: TGTGCCAGTAGTTCCGCGGACACCATATATTTT

d_call: TRBD2
v_call: TRBV5-1
clone_size: NA
j_call: TRBJ2-3
cdr3_aa: CASSLGLADSTDTQYF
cdr3_nt: TGCGCCAGCAGCTTGGGACTAGCGGACAGCACAGATACGCAGTATTTT

d_call: NA
v_call: TRBV7-2
clone_size: once
j_call: TRBJ1-1
cdr3_aa: CASSPTGLRTEAFF
cdr3_nt: TGTGCCAGCAGCCCTACCGGACTCCGCACTGAAGCTTTCTTT

d_call: NA
v_call: TRBV10-3
clone_size: NA
j_call: TRBJ1-5
cdr3_aa: CAIRSQGGGDQPQHF
cdr3_nt: TGTGCCATCAGATCCCAGGGAGGGGGTGATCAGCCCCAGCATTTT

d_call: NA
v_call: TRBV24-1
clone_size: NA
j_call: TRBJ2-5
cdr3_aa: CATSDSRLVTQETQYF
cdr3_nt: TGTGCCACCAGTGATTCAAGACTAGTGACACAAGAGACCCAGTACTTC

d_call: NA
v_call: TRBV5-1
clone_size: NA
j_call: TRBJ1-1
cdr3_aa: CASSLGPGGTEAFF
cdr3_nt: TGCGCCAGCAGCCTTGGCCCGGGGGGCACTGAAGCTTTCTTT

d_call: NA
v_call: TRBV11-2
clone_size: NA
j_call: TRBJ2-5
cdr3_aa: CASSFLTGRAETQYF
cdr3_nt: TGTGCCAGCAGCTTTCTCACAGGGAGGGCGGAGACCCAGTACTTC

d_call: TRBD2
v_call: TRBV12-5
clone_size: once
j_call: TRBJ2-1
cdr3_aa: CASGLLAGGYNEQFF
cdr3_nt: TGTGCTAGTGGCCTACTAGCGGGGGGTTACAATGAGCAGTTCTTC